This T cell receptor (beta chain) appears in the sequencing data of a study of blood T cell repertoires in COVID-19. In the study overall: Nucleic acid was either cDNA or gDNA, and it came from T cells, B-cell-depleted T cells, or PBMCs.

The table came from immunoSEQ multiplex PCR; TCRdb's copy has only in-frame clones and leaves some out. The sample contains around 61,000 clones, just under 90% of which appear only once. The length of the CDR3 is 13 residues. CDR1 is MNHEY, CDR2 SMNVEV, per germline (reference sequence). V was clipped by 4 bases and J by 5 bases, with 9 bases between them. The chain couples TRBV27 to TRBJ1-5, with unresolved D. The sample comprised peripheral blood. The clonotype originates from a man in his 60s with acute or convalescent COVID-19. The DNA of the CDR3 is TGTGCCAGCAGTTCGGAGATTGATCAGCCCCAGCATTTT. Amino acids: CASSSEIDQPQHF.